These 28 T cell receptor beta chains came from one sample sequenced in a study of T cell responses to AZD1222 COVID-19 vaccine. Generated by immunoSEQ multiplex PCR, the TCRdb table keeps only in-frame clones and is missing some. The table has about 120,000 clones, 85% to 95% seen once; the top ten hold approximately 5%. Sequencing was performed on peripheral blood, taken 28 days after the second AZD1222 dose. All receptors come from an adult who received the AZD1222 COVID-19 vaccine.

This rearrangement joins TRBV18 to TRBJ2-3, with D unresolved. V lost 6 bases and J 4 bases, leaving 8 bases between the germline ends. There are 12 residues in the CDR3. Germline-derived CDR1 and CDR2 are KGHSH and LQKENI. The CDR3 DNA sequence: TGTGCCAGCTCGACCGAATCAGATACGCAGTATTTT. It yields the protein CASSTESDTQYF.

The CDR3 region is CASSLRREEGYTF. As DNA, the CDR3 is TGCGCCAGCAGCTTGAGGAGGGAGGAGGGCTACACCTTC. The chain is built from TRBV5-1 and TRBJ1-2; unclear D gene. The CDR3 contains 13 residues. Germline CDR1 and CDR2: SGHRS and YFSETQ. Trimming pared 1 base from V and 8 bases from J, leaving 12 bases between.

The rearrangement joins TRBV5-4 to TRBJ2-1; D may match TRBD1 or TRBD2 (6 bases each). Germline V lookup: CDR1 SGHNT, CDR2 YYREEE (reference sequence). The CDR3 consists of 15 residues. V lost 5 bases to trimming and J lost 0 bases, with 12 bases between them. CDR3 DNA sequence: TGTGCCAGCAGTGGGGGGCTGAGCTCCTACAATGAGCAGTTCTTC. Its protein product is CASSGGLSSYNEQFF.

This chain links TRBV4-3 with TRBJ1-4, with D possibly being TRBD1 (6 bases). The CDR3 length is 16 residues. Trimming pared 0 bases from V and 5 bases from J, leaving 13 bases between. Per germline, CDR1 LGHNA and CDR2 YSLEER. This CDR3 is CASSQDTRTVNEKLFF. CDR3 bases: TGCGCCAGCAGCCAAGATACCCGGACAGTAAATGAAAAACTGTTTTTT.

This chain's CDR3 is CASSLNMGEKLFF. CDR3 nucleotide sequence: TGTGCCAGCAGCCTAAACATGGGTGAAAAACTGTTTTTT. The genes are TRBV7-6 and TRBJ1-4; no clear D. The germline CDR1 and CDR2 sequences are SGHVS and FNYEAQ. The CDR3 extends over 13 amino acids. V dropped 5 bases and J dropped 7 bases, with 11 bases sitting between them.

Written as DNA, the CDR3 is TGTGCCACCAGTGATTCTCGGCGACAGGGGCCCGTCGGGACTTACAATGAGCAGTTCTTC. It yields the protein CATSDSRRQGPVGTYNEQFF. The V and J genes are TRBV24-1 and TRBJ2-1; 8 bases are a match to TRBD1. Germline CDR1 and CDR2: KGHDR and SFDVKD. V lost 2 bases and J lost 4; bases outside the gene matches: 18. The CDR3 has 20 amino acids.

The genes are TRBV5-6 and TRBJ1-1; D ambiguous. Trimming took off 5 bases at V and 3 bases at J, with 8 bases between the two ends. This CDR3 region has 12 residues. The germline V gene has CDR1 SGHDT and CDR2 YYEEEE. In DNA, the CDR3 is TGTGCCAGCAGTGAAAGGGACACTGAAGCTTTCTTT. Translated, it gives CASSERDTEAFF.

This rearrangement joins TRBV11-2 to TRBJ2-5, with D perhaps matching TRBD1 (5 bases). Trimming removed 2 bases from V and 5 bases from J, with 15 bases in between. From germline, CDR1 is SGHAT and CDR2 FQNNGV. The CDR3 loop spans 15 amino acids. CDR3 region: CASSLITRVGETQYF. In nucleotides, the CDR3 is TGTGCCAGCAGCTTAATAACCAGGGTGGGGGAGACCCAGTACTTC. The full variable domain, in which reference TRBV11-2 and TRBJ2-5 provide the parts outside the CDR3, is EAGVAQSPRYKIIEKRQSVAFWCNPISGHATLYWYQQILGQGPKLLIQFQNNGVVDDSQLPKDRFSAERLKGVDSTLKIQPAKLEDSAVYLCASSLITRVGETQYFGPGTRLLVL.

The chain employs TRBV5-1 and TRBJ2-6; 7 bases align to TRBD1. Germline-derived CDR1 and CDR2 are SGHRS and YFSETQ. V lost 6 bases and J lost 0; bases outside the gene matches: 9. CDR3 length equals 17 residues. The CDR3 region has the DNA TGCGCCAGCAATTACGGGACAGCACACTCTGGGGCCAACGTCCTGACTTTC. This encodes CASNYGTAHSGANVLTF.

The chain is built from TRBV30 and TRBJ2-5; 9 bases map to TRBD2. The V gene's germline CDR1 is GTSNPN and CDR2 SVGIG (reference sequence). This CDR3 contains 13 residues. J lost 7 bases, V lost 5 bases, and 8 bases had no gene match. The CDR3 sequence: CAWGLASGGTQYF. Written as DNA, the CDR3 is TGTGCCTGGGGACTAGCGTCCGGGGGGACCCAGTACTTC.

This clone was recorded only once. This chain links TRBV19 with TRBJ1-2; the match to TRBD1 covers 7 bases. Germline CDR1 and CDR2: LNHDA and SQIVND (reference sequence). The CDR3 covers 15 residues. J lost 4 bases, V lost 4 bases, and 9 bases had no gene match. The CDR3 protein is CASSTRQGGSYGYTF. In nucleotides, the CDR3 is TGTGCCAGTAGTACCCGGCAGGGGGGATCCTATGGCTACACCTTC.

The J gene is TRBJ1-4, the V gene TRBV9; perhaps TRBD1 as D (5 bases). CDR1 and CDR2 from the germline V gene are SGDLS and YYNGEE. The germline V and J ends were trimmed by 2 bases and 4 bases, with 15 bases remaining between them. The CDR3 has 16 residues. CDR3 loop: CASSVRSGQHNEKLFF. CDR3 sequence (DNA): TGTGCCAGCAGCGTCCGATCGGGGCAACATAATGAAAAACTGTTTTTT.

This clone has just one count. This chain joins TRBV6-5 and TRBJ2-7; possibly TRBD2 for D (7 bases). Germline CDR1 is MNHEY and CDR2 is SVGAGI. The CDR3 length is 12 residues. V lost 9 bases and J 2 bases, leaving 11 bases between the germline ends. The CDR3 DNA sequence: TGTGCCAGTAGGGGGGGGACCTACGAGCAGTACTTC. Its translation is CASRGGTYEQYF.

This chain joins TRBV28 and TRBJ2-1; 9 nucleotides agree with TRBD1. This CDR3 has 14 amino acids. Germline CDR1 MDHEN, CDR2 SYDVKM. The V and J ends lost 5 bases and 7 bases, in that order; junction bases with no gene match: 6. This chain's CDR3 is CASSPSGTGNEQFF. The CDR3 DNA is TGTGCCAGCAGTCCATCCGGGACAGGGAATGAGCAGTTCTTC.

The chain couples TRBV7-2 to TRBJ2-1; 10 nucleotides line up with TRBD2. V lost 3 bases and J lost 5; bases outside the gene matches: 13. Looked up from germline, CDR1 is SGHTA and CDR2 is FQGNSA. This CDR3 contains 18 residues. CDR3 bases: TGTGCCAGCAGCTTTGTGGCTAGTGGAGCGGGGGGGCACAATGAGCAGTTCTTC. Its protein product is CASSFVASGAGGHNEQFF.

The V gene is TRBV18, the J gene TRBJ1-3; D unclear. V gave up 4 bases and J gave up 0 bases, with 7 bases separating them. The CDR3 sequence is 14 residues long. Looked up from germline, CDR1 is KGHSH and CDR2 is LQKENI. Here the CDR3 DNA reads TGTGCCAGCTCACTGGGATCCTCTGGAAACACCATATATTTT. Protein sequence: CASSLGSSGNTIYF.

In this sample, this clone turned up once. This chain connects TRBV14 to TRBJ2-5; D may be TRBD2 (6 bases). This CDR3 spans 15 amino acids. The V end was cut by 4 bases, the J end by 5 bases, with 17 bases between. Germline V gene sequence: CDR1 SGHDN, CDR2 FVKESK. Here the CDR3 reads CASSRQPGGWETQYF. CDR3 DNA sequence: TGTGCCAGCAGCCGCCAACCCGGGGGATGGGAGACCCAGTACTTC. The variable domain in full, with the rest retrieved from reference TRBV14 and TRBJ2-5, is EAGVTQFPSHSVIEKGQTVTLRCDPISGHDNLYWYRRVMGKEIKFLLHFVKESKQDESGMPNNRFLAERTGGTYSTLKVQPAELEDSGVYFCASSRQPGGWETQYFGPGTRLLVL.

This clone occurred a few times. V gene TRBV10-3 combines with J gene TRBJ1-2; the D gene is possibly TRBD1 (5 bases). Per the germline V gene, CDR1 is ENHRY and CDR2 is SYGVKD. Between the trimmed V and J ends, which lost 6 bases and 0 bases, there was a span of 11 bases. CDR3 length: 14 amino acids. CDR3 sequence: CAISDSSANYGYTF. The CDR3 coding sequence is TGTGCCATCAGCGACAGCTCCGCTAACTATGGCTACACCTTC.

The chain joins TRBV4-3 to TRBJ1-2; 9 bases map to TRBD1. V shed 3 bases and J 8 bases; nucleotides not matched to a gene: 4. The CDR3 spans 13 residues. The germline CDR1 and CDR2 sequences are LGHNA and YSLEER. The chain's CDR3 is CASSQDRGQGYTF. Written as DNA, the CDR3 is TGCGCCAGCAGCCAGGACAGGGGTCAGGGCTACACCTTC.

CDR3 in amino acids: CASSLSRNYGYTF. Written as DNA, the CDR3 is TGTGCCAGCAGTTTAAGCAGAAACTATGGCTACACCTTC. The genes are TRBV12-3 or TRBV12-4 and TRBJ1-2; D call uncertain. The CDR3 is 13 residues long. V was trimmed by 2 bases and J by 2 bases, leaving 6 bases between them.

The chain combines TRBV27 with TRBJ2-7; D possibly uses TRBD1 or TRBD2 (5 bases each). This CDR3 is 13 amino acids long. Germline loops: CDR1 MNHEY, CDR2 SMNVEV (reference sequence). V was shortened by 6 bases and J by 5 bases, with 14 bases between the two germline ends. The CDR3 loop is CASRPLGTHEQYF. The CDR3 DNA sequence: TGTGCCAGCAGGCCTCTGGGGACCCACGAGCAGTACTTC.

CDR3 in DNA: TGTGCCAGCAGTGAAGCGCTCGGGCTTGAAAAACTGTTTTTT. Its translation is CASSEALGLEKLFF. The rearrangement joins TRBV6-1 to TRBJ1-4; D gene ambiguous. The CDR3 has 14 residues. Deletions cut 0 bases from V and 7 bases from J, with 9 bases between. CDR1 is MNHNS and CDR2 is SASEGT in the germline V gene.

The chain uses TRBV5-4 and TRBJ1-2; D gene uncertain. This CDR3 has 13 residues. Between the trimmed V and J ends, which lost 0 bases and 6 bases, there was a span of 9 bases. The V gene's germline CDR1 is SGHNT and CDR2 YYREEE (reference sequence). CDR3 sequence reads: CASSLVSGNGYTF. CDR3 bases: TGTGCCAGCAGCTTGGTTTCGGGGAATGGCTACACCTTC.

V gene TRBV28 combines with J gene TRBJ2-5, with D perhaps TRBD1 or TRBD2 (5 bases each). Between the trimmed V and J ends, which lost 6 bases and 5 bases, there was a span of 13 bases. The CDR3 sequence is 13 residues long. Germline V lookup: CDR1 MDHEN, CDR2 SYDVKM. CDR3 nucleotides: TGTGCCAGCAGCCAGGCCAGGGAGGAGACCCAGTACTTC. Residues: CASSQAREETQYF.

The chain is built from TRBV6-5 and TRBJ1-2, with a weak D call TRBD1 (6 bases). CDR3 size: 13 residues. Germline V gene lookup returns CDR1 MNHEY and CDR2 SVGAGI. The V end lost 6 bases, the J end lost 2 bases, and 10 bases lay between the germline ends. The CDR3 protein is CASSPDRNYGYTF. As DNA, the CDR3 is TGTGCCAGCAGCCCGGACAGAAACTATGGCTACACCTTC.

The V gene is TRBV6-2 or TRBV6-3, the J gene TRBJ2-7; D possibly corresponds to TRBD1 (6 bases). V was cut by 3 bases and J by 2 bases, with 14 bases left in between. The CDR3 sequence is 15 residues long. CDR1 is MNHEY and CDR2 is SVGEGT in the germline V gene. The CDR3 region is CASSYLGGETYEQYF. CDR3 nucleotides: TGTGCCAGCAGTTATCTTGGGGGCGAGACCTACGAGCAGTACTTC.

This chain links TRBV29-1 with TRBJ1-1, with D unresolved. V was shortened by 4 bases and J by 3 bases, with 9 bases between the two germline ends. Germline-derived CDR1 and CDR2 are SQVTM and ANQGSEA. This CDR3 contains 12 residues. CDR3: CSVVPGDTEAFF. The CDR3 region has the DNA TGCAGCGTTGTCCCCGGGGACACTGAAGCTTTCTTT.

V usage is TRBV19 and J usage is TRBJ1-4, with 7 bases aligning to TRBD1. Germline V gene sequence: CDR1 LNHDA, CDR2 SQIVND (reference sequence). The CDR3 extends over 14 amino acids. V lost 5 bases and J lost 3; bases outside the gene matches: 3. The CDR3 loop reads CASSHRGANEKLFF. The CDR3 DNA reads as TGTGCCAGTAGTCACAGGGGTGCTAATGAAAAACTGTTTTTT.